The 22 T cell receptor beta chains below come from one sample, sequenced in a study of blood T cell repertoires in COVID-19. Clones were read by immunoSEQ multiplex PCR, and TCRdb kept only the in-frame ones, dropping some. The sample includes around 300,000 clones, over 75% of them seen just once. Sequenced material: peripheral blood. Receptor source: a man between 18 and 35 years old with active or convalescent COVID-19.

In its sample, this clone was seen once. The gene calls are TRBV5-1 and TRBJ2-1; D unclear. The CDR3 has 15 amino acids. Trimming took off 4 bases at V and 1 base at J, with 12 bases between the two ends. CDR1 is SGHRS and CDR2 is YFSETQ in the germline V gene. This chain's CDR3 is CASSQVMASYNEQFF. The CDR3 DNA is TGCGCCAGCAGCCAGGTGATGGCTTCCTACAATGAGCAGTTCTTC.

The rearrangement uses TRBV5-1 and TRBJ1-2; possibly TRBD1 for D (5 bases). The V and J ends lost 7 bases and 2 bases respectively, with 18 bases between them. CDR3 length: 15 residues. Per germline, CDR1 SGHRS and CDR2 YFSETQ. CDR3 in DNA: TGCGCCAGCGCACATAGTCGGGAGGGGAACTATGGCTACACCTTC. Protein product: CASAHSREGNYGYTF.

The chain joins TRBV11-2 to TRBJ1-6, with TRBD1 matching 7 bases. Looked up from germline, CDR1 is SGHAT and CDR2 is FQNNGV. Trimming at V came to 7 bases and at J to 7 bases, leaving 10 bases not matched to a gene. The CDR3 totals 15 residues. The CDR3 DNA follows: TGTGCCAGCAACCTGGGACAGTATACGAATTCACCCCTCCACTTT. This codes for CASNLGQYTNSPLHF. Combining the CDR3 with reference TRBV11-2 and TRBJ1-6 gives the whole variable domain EAGVAQSPRYKIIEKRQSVAFWCNPISGHATLYWYQQILGQGPKLLIQFQNNGVVDDSQLPKDRFSAERLKGVDSTLKIQPAKLEDSAVYLCASNLGQYTNSPLHFGNGTRLTVT.

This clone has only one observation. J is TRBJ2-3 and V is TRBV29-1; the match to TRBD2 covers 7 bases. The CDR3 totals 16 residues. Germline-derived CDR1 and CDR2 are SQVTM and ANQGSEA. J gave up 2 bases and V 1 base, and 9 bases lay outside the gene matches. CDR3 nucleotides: TGCAGCGTTGAAGGCCCCAGCGGGGTGGTCACAGATACGCAGTATTTT. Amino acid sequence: CSVEGPSGVVTDTQYF.

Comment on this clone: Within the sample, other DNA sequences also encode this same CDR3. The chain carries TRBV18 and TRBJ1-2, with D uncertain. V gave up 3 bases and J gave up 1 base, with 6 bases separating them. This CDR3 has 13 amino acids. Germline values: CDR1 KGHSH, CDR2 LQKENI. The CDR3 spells CASSPASNYGYTF. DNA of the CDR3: TGTGCCAGCTCACCGGCCAGTAACTATGGCTACACCTTC.

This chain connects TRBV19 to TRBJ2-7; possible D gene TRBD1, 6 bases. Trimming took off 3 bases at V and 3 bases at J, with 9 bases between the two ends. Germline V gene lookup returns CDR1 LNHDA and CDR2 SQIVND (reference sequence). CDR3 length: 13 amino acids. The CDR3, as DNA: TGTGCCAGTAGTATCGACAGGAACTACGAGCAGTACTTC. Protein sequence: CASSIDRNYEQYF.

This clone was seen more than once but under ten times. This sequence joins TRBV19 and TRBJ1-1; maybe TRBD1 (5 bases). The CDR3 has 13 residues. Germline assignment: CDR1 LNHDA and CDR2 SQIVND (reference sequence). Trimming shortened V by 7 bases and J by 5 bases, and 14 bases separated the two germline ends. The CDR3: CASKLQGGTEAFF. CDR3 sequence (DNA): TGTGCCAGTAAGCTCCAGGGCGGAACTGAAGCTTTCTTT.

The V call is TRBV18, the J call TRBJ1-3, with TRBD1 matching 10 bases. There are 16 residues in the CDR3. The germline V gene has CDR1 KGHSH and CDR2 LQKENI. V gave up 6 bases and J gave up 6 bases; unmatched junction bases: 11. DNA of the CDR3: TGTGCCAGCTCGCCAACCGGGACAGGGGTGACAAACACCATATATTTT. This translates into CASSPTGTGVTNTIYF.

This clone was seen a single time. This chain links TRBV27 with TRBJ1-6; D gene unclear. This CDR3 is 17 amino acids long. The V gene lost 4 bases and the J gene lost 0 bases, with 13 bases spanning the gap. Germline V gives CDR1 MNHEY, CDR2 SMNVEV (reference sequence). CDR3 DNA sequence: TGTGCCAGCAGTTCCCTCTCCGGAGGCTCCTATAATTCACCCCTCCACTTT. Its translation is CASSSLSGGSYNSPLHF.

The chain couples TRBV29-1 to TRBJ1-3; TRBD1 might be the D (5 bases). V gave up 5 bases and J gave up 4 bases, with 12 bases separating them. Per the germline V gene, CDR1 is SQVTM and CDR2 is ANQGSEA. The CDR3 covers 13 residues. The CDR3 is CSVFDRAGNTIYF. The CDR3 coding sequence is TGCAGCGTTTTTGACAGAGCGGGAAACACCATATATTTT.

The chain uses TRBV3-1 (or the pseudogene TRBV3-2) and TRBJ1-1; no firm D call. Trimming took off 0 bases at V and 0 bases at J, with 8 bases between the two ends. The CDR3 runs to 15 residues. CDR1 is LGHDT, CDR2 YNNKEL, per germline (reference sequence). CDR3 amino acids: CASSQDLGVNTEAFF. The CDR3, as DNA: TGTGCCAGCAGCCAAGATTTAGGAGTGAACACTGAAGCTTTCTTT.

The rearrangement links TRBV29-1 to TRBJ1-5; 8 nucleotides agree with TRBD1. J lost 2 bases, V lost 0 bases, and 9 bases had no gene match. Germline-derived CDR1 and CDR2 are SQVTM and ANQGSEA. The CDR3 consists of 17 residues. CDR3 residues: CSVEDTQGARGNQPQHF. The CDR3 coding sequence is TGCAGCGTTGAAGATACTCAGGGGGCGAGGGGCAATCAGCCCCAGCATTTT.

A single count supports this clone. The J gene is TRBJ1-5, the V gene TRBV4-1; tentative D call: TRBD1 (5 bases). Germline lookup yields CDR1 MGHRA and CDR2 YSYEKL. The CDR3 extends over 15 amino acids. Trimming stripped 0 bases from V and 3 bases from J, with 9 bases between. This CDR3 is CASSQDRDSNQPQHF. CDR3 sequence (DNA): TGCGCCAGCAGCCAAGACCGGGACTCCAATCAGCCCCAGCATTTT.

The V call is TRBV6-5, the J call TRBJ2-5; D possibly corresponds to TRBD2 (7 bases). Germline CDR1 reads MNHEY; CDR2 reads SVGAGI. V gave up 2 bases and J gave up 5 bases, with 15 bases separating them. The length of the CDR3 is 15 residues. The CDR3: CASSYQVGGLETQYF. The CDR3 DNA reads TGTGCCAGCAGTTACCAGGTCGGGGGGCTGGAGACCCAGTACTTC.

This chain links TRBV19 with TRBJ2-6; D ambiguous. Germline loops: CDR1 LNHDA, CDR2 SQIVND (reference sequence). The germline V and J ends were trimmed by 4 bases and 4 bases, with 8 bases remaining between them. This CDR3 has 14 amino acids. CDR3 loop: CASSTLAGANVLTF. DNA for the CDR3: TGTGCCAGTAGTACTTTGGCCGGGGCCAACGTCCTGACTTTC.

Here the CDR3 DNA reads TGTGCCAGCAGCATCGACAGGGGATATGGCTACACCTTC. The encoded protein is CASSIDRGYGYTF. V gene TRBV6-5 combines with J gene TRBJ1-2, with 8 bases aligning to TRBD1. The CDR3 covers 13 residues. V was clipped by 6 bases and J by 5 bases; unmatched bases: 5. Germline CDR1 and CDR2: MNHEY and SVGAGI.

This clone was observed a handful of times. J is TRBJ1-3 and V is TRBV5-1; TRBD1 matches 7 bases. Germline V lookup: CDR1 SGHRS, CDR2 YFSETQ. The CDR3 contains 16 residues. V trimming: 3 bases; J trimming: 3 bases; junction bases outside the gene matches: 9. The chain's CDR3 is CASSWGPRGSGNTIYF. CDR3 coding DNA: TGCGCCAGCAGCTGGGGCCCCAGGGGGAGTGGAAACACCATATATTTT. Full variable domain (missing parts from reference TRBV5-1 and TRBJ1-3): KAGVTQTPRYLIKTRGQQVTLSCSPISGHRSVSWYQQTPGQGLQFLFEYFSETQRNKGNFPGRFSGRQFSNSRSEMNVSTLELGDSALYLCASSWGPRGSGNTIYFGEGSWLTVV.

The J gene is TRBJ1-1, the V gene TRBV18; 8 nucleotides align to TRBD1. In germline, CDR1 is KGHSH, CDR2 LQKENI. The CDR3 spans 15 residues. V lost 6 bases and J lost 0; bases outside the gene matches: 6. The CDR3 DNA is TGTGCCAGCTCTCGAACAGGGGGGCTGAACACTGAAGCTTTCTTT. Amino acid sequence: CASSRTGGLNTEAFF.

The chain's CDR3 is CASSAGQGVKNIQYF. The CDR3 coding sequence is TGTGCCAGCAGCGCCGGACAGGGGGTCAAAAACATTCAGTACTTC. The genes are TRBV9 and TRBJ2-4, with 10 nucleotides matching TRBD1. V was clipped by 3 bases and J by 3 bases; unmatched bases: 3. CDR3 length equals 15 residues. Germline CDR1 is SGDLS and CDR2 is YYNGEE.

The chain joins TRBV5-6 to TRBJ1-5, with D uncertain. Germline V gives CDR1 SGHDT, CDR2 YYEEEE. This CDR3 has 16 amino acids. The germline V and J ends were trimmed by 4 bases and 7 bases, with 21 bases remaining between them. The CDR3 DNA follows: TGTGCCAGCAGCCTAATGGGTAGTCGAGGTTTCCAGCCCCAGCATTTT. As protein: CASSLMGSRGFQPQHF.

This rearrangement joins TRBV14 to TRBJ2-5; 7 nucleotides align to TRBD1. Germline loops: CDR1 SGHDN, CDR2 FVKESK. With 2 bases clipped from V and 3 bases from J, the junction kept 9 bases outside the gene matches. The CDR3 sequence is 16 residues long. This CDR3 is CASSQSGDRRKETQYF. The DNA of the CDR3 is TGTGCCAGCAGCCAAAGTGGGGACAGAAGAAAAGAGACCCAGTACTTC.

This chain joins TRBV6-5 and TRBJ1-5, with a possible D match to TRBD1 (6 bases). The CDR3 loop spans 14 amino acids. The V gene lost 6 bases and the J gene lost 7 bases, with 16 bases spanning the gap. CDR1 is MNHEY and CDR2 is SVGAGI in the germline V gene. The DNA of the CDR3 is TGTGCCAGCAGCCGAACAGGGCTTGGGCAGCCCCAGCATTTT. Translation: CASSRTGLGQPQHF.